These T cell receptor beta chains were read from a single sample in a study of blood T cell repertoires in COVID-19. Produced via immunoSEQ multiplex PCR; TCRdb's table is partial and in-frame only. Of tens of thousands of clones listed, approximately 74% were seen once; the top ten hold roughly 2.6%. Specimen: peripheral blood. These receptors were collected from a human donor with acute or convalescent COVID-19. The donor label of this sample is uncertain. Each CDR3 is given with its conserved first and last residue. The order of the fields is CDR3 protein, CDR3 DNA, D gene, clone size, V gene, J gene. A D gene is named only where the DNA matches it firmly. Rows may omit the clone size; those that give it use once, few, many or a size class.

CASSRGIAGGPQETQYF,TGTGCCAGCAGCCGTGGGATAGCGGGGGGACCGCAGGAGACCCAGTACTTC,TRBD2,-,TRBV7-2,TRBJ2-5
CASSLATGNTEAFF,TGTGCCAGCAGCTTGGCCACAGGGAACACTGAAGCTTTCTTT,-,-,TRBV5-4,TRBJ1-1
CASSWDRQPTYEQYF,TGTGCCAGCAGCTGGGACAGACAGCCTACCTACGAGCAGTACTTC,TRBD1,-,TRBV11-1,TRBJ2-7
CASRSQTVGAQYF,TGTGCCAGCAGATCCCAGACAGTGGGGGCACAGTATTTT,-,-,TRBV7-9,TRBJ2-3
CASSPWTGQRNEQFF,TGTGCCAGCAGCCCCTGGACAGGGCAGAGGAATGAGCAGTTCTTC,TRBD1,-,TRBV3-1/TRBV3-2,TRBJ2-1
CASRGTGTGELFF,TGCGCCAGCAGGGGGACAGGAACCGGGGAGCTGTTTTTT,TRBD1,-,TRBV10-1,TRBJ2-2
CASSQDQTGGKNIQYF,TGTGCCAGCAGCCAAGATCAAACGGGAGGTAAAAACATTCAGTACTTC,TRBD2,-,TRBV3-1/TRBV3-2,TRBJ2-4
CASSLGLGPFVVLAFF,TGTGCCAGCAGCTTAGGCCTGGGGCCCTTCGTCGTATTAGCTTTCTTT,-,-,TRBV13,TRBJ1-1
CASSLEQNYGYTF,TGTGCCAGCAGCTTGGAACAGAACTATGGCTACACCTTC,-,few,TRBV5-6,TRBJ1-2
CASSHSGTGARGTNEKLFF,TGCGCCAGCAGTCACTCCGGGACAGGGGCCCGCGGAACTAATGAAAAACTGTTTTTT,TRBD1,-,TRBV23-1,TRBJ1-4
CASRSGGTGSYGYTF,TGTGCCAGCAGGTCCGGGGGGACAGGATCCTATGGCTACACCTTC,TRBD1,-,TRBV6-5,TRBJ1-2
CASTPGGAAYGYTF,TGTGCCAGCACTCCCGGGGGGGCGGCCTATGGCTACACCTTC,-,few,TRBV28,TRBJ1-2
CASSLRAGLETQYF,TGTGCCAGCAGCTTACGGGCGGGACTAGAGACCCAGTACTTC,-,-,TRBV7-9,TRBJ2-5
CASSNSGGRTYEQYF,TGTGCCAGCAGTAACTCGGGGGGGAGAACCTACGAGCAGTACTTC,TRBD2,-,TRBV28,TRBJ2-7